A selection of T cell receptor beta chains follows, all from one sample in a study of cytomegalovirus exposure and HLA in healthy donors. Data came from immunoSEQ multiplex PCR; TCRdb stores just in-frame clones and leaves some out. The sample has 150,000 to 200,000 clones, about four fifths seen once. Sequenced sample: PBMCs. These receptors were collected from a girl aged 10 to 17 in good health and CMV-seropositive. The CDR3 runs from the conserved cysteine through the conserved F or W. D genes are given only for firm matches. Size is stated for part of the rows, as once, few or many counts, or as a class when the clone is expanded.

cdr3_length j_call d_call v_call clone_size cdr3_aa cdr3_nt
12 TRBJ2-1 - TRBV7-9 - CASSSQDNEQFF TGTGCCAGCAGCTCACAGGACAATGAGCAGTTCTTC
13 TRBJ1-1 TRBD1 TRBV6-1 - CASRATGLGEAFF TGTGCCAGCAGGGCGACAGGGCTTGGTGAAGCTTTCTTT
11 TRBJ1-4 TRBD1 TRBV2 - CASSQYDRGTF TGTGCCAGCAGCCAATATGACAGGGGGACCTTT
16 TRBJ2-3 TRBD2 TRBV9 - CASSVAGLAGSDTQYF TGTGCCAGCAGCGTAGCGGGACTAGCGGGGTCAGATACGCAGTATTTT
16 TRBJ1-3 - TRBV6-5 - CASSYRDRFSGNTIYF TGTGCCAGCAGTTACCGTGACAGATTCTCTGGAAACACCATATATTTT
15 TRBJ2-7 - TRBV11-3 - CASSSGTGRTHEQYF TGTGCCAGCAGCTCCGGCACAGGGCGGACACACGAGCAGTACTTC
14 TRBJ2-7 - TRBV13 - CASSSDREGYEQYF TGTGCCAGCAGCTCGGACAGGGAGGGCTACGAGCAGTACTTC
14 TRBJ2-7 TRBD1 TRBV5-1 - CASSTGTGGMEQYF TGCGCCAGCAGCACCGGGACAGGGGGGATGGAGCAGTACTTC
15 TRBJ1-1 - TRBV6-5 - CATKLRGKMNTEAFF TGTGCCACGAAACTAAGGGGTAAGATGAACACTGAAGCTTTCTTT
12 TRBJ1-2 - TRBV2 - CASSSRGAPNTF TGTGCCAGCAGTTCCCGGGGGGCCCCAAACACCTTC
16 TRBJ2-1 TRBD1 TRBV5-4 - CASSPSRDRGRGEQFF TGTGCCAGCAGCCCGAGCCGGGACAGGGGCCGAGGTGAGCAGTTCTTC
11 TRBJ2-3 - TRBV2 - CASSLEDTQYF TGTGCCAGCAGTCTTGAGGATACGCAGTATTTT
10 TRBJ2-5 TRBD1 TRBV29-1 - CSVIQGDQYF TGCAGCGTCATACAGGGGGACCAGTACTTC
15 TRBJ1-6 - TRBV15 - CATSRRGFLWSPLHF TGTGCCACCAGCCGACGGGGGTTCCTTTGGTCACCCCTCCACTTT
19 TRBJ1-1 - TRBV19 - CASSIGGVGSSRLNTEAFF TGTGCCAGTAGTATAGGGGGGGTAGGATCGTCACGCCTCAACACTGAAGCTTTCTTT
18 TRBJ2-3 TRBD1 TRBV7-3 - CASSLTYIGTGGANTQYF TGTGCCAGCAGCTTAACGTATATAGGGACAGGGGGCGCAAATACGCAGTATTTT
14 TRBJ2-7 - TRBV11-2 - CASSLTGFTYEQYF TGTGCCAGCAGCCTTACAGGGTTTACTTACGAGCAGTACTTC
16 TRBJ2-3 TRBD2 TRBV11-3 - CASSSRASGGQDTQYF TGTGCCAGCAGCTCCCGGGCTAGCGGGGGGCAAGATACGCAGTATTTT
15 TRBJ2-5 TRBD2 TRBV5-1 - CASSSPTSGTGTQYF TGCGCCAGCAGCTCACCGACTAGCGGGACGGGGACCCAGTACTTC
15 TRBJ2-7 TRBD2 TRBV9 - CASSVSGTSSYEQYF TGTGCCAGCAGCGTATCCGGGACTAGCTCCTACGAGCAGTACTTC
15 TRBJ1-4 TRBD1 TRBV4-2 few CASSEPGQGYEKLFF TGTGCCAGCAGCGAACCGGGACAGGGGTATGAAAAACTGTTTTTT
15 TRBJ2-7 TRBD1 TRBV7-2 - CASSLILAGGYEQYF TGTGCCAGCAGCTTAATTTTGGCAGGGGGCTACGAGCAGTACTTC
13 TRBJ1-1 - TRBV6-1 - CASSVNRVFEAFF TGTGCCAGCAGCGTTAACAGGGTTTTTGAAGCTTTCTTT
15 TRBJ2-3 TRBD1 TRBV19 - CASSIGQGYTDTQYF TGTGCCAGTAGTATAGGACAGGGGTACACAGATACGCAGTATTTT
12 TRBJ2-7 - TRBV2 - CASRDIAYEQYF TGTGCCAGCAGGGACATTGCCTACGAGCAGTACTTC
16 TRBJ1-1 - TRBV4-1 - CASSQVRQELNTEAFF TGCGCCAGCAGCCAAGTTAGACAGGAATTGAACACTGAAGCTTTCTTT
15 TRBJ2-3 - TRBV4-1 - CASSQDDGFADTQYF TGCGCCAGCAGCCAAGATGACGGGTTTGCAGATACGCAGTATTTT
15 TRBJ2-5 - TRBV4-1 - CASSQDPGVQETQYF TGCGCCAGCAGCCAAGATCCGGGGGTACAAGAGACCCAGTACTTC
13 TRBJ1-6 - TRBV15 - CATTDSYNSPLHF TGTGCCACCACGGACAGTTATAATTCACCCCTCCACTTT
13 TRBJ1-2 - TRBV6-5 - CASSTLDRNGYTF TGTGCCAGCAGTACCCTCGACAGAAATGGCTACACCTTC
18 TRBJ2-7 TRBD1 TRBV10-3 once CAISESNVQGALAYEQYF TGTGCCATCAGTGAGTCGAACGTGCAGGGGGCTTTAGCCTACGAGCAGTACTTC
12 TRBJ2-7 - TRBV2 - CASSERFYEQYF TGTGCCAGCAGTGAACGATTTTACGAGCAGTACTTC
14 TRBJ1-1 - TRBV9 - CASSVGRGGTEAFF TGTGCCAGCAGCGTAGGCAGGGGAGGGACTGAAGCTTTCTTT
16 TRBJ2-5 TRBD1 TRBV9 once CASSVAGTGGWETQYF TGTGCCAGCAGCGTGGCCGGGACAGGGGGCTGGGAGACCCAGTACTTC
12 TRBJ2-3 TRBD1 TRBV7-7 once CASSEDRGTQYF TGTGCTAGCAGCGAGGACAGGGGAACGCAGTATTTT
14 TRBJ2-3 - TRBV19 - CASSIPFTADTQYF TGTGCCAGTAGTATCCCCTTCACGGCAGATACGCAGTATTTT
15 TRBJ1-5 - TRBV2 - CASRGVGGSNQPQHF TGTGCCAGCAGGGGGGTGGGGGGGTCGAATCAGCCCCAGCATTTT
14 TRBJ2-7 TRBD1 TRBV19 few CASRDPGGTYEQYF TGTGCCAGTAGGGACCCAGGGGGAACCTACGAGCAGTACTTC
13 TRBJ2-7 - TRBV30 - CAWSVGGNYEQYF TGTGCCTGGAGTGTAGGGGGAAACTACGAGCAGTACTTC
13 TRBJ1-1 - TRBV18 - CASSPLVNTEAFF TGTGCCAGCTCACCACTCGTGAACACTGAAGCTTTCTTT
13 TRBJ1-2 TRBD1 TRBV30 - CAWRDRGHYGYTF TGTGCCTGGCGGGACAGGGGGCACTATGGCTACACCTTC
11 TRBJ2-7 TRBD1 TRBV2 - CASSPGTEAYF TGTGCCAGCAGCCCCGGGACAGAGGCGTACTTC